What follows are 28 T cell receptor beta chains derived from one specimen sequenced in a study of cytomegalovirus exposure and HLA in healthy donors. The PCR contained 60 Vbeta and 13 Jbeta primers. Profiling relied on immunoSEQ multiplex PCR, and the TCRdb table lists in-frame clones only, not all of them. The data show 150,000 or so clones, with roughly 80% seen just once and around 3.6% held by the top ten. The sequencing input was PBMCs. Source of these receptors: a woman aged 35 to 49 in good health and CMV-seronegative.

V usage is TRBV27 and J usage is TRBJ1-5; D not resolved. CDR1 is MNHEY, CDR2 SMNVEV, per germline (reference sequence). The CDR3 sequence is 15 residues long. The V and J ends lost 3 bases and 0 bases respectively, with 9 bases between them. The CDR3 DNA sequence: TGTGCCAGCAGTTTCGGCAGGAATAGCAATCAGCCCCAGCATTTT. As protein: CASSFGRNSNQPQHF.

The chain links TRBV4-1 to TRBJ2-7; TRBD1 matches at 9 bases. Trimming removed 6 bases from V and 5 bases from J; junction bases left unmatched: 8. CDR1 is MGHRA, CDR2 YSYEKL, per germline. This CDR3 is built from 14 residues. CDR3 sequence: CASSLVDRGHEQYF. In DNA, the CDR3 is TGCGCCAGCAGTCTCGTGGACAGGGGCCACGAGCAGTACTTC.

V usage is TRBV5-1 and J usage is TRBJ2-3; D may be TRBD2 (6 bases). The V gene lost 5 bases and the J gene lost 2 bases, with 15 bases spanning the gap. The CDR3 is 15 amino acids. The V gene's germline CDR1 is SGHRS and CDR2 YFSETQ. Here the CDR3 reads CASRPPGLITDTQYF. CDR3 DNA: TGCGCCAGCAGGCCTCCGGGACTCATCACAGATACGCAGTATTTT.

This chain links TRBV5-1 with TRBJ2-3; D possibly corresponds to TRBD1 (5 bases). CDR1 is SGHRS and CDR2 is YFSETQ in the germline V gene. The CDR3 totals 13 residues. V was trimmed by 2 bases and J by 3 bases, leaving 7 bases between them. The CDR3 nucleotides are TGCGCCAGCAGCTTAGACAGAACAGATACGCAGTATTTT. It specifies CASSLDRTDTQYF.

This clone has only a few counts. V is TRBV5-6 and J is TRBJ1-2, with 7 nucleotides matching TRBD1. In germline, CDR1 is SGHDT, CDR2 YYEEEE. V was clipped by 4 bases and J by 2 bases; unmatched bases: 2. The length of the CDR3 is 13 residues. The CDR3 bases are TGTGCCAGCAGCACGACAGGGAACTATGGCTACACCTTC. Translated, it gives CASSTTGNYGYTF.

J is TRBJ2-7 and V is TRBV11-3; D uncertain. With 5 bases removed from V and 4 bases from J, the gap between germline ends came to 6 bases. The germline V gene has CDR1 SGHNT and CDR2 YENEEA. The CDR3 is made up of 11 amino acids. The CDR3: CASSDEYEQYF. CDR3 sequence (DNA): TGTGCCAGCAGCGATGAGTACGAGCAGTACTTC.

The chain combines TRBV7-9 with TRBJ2-7; a weak D match, TRBD1 (6 bases). The CDR3 consists of 14 residues. Trimming removed 3 bases at V and 7 bases at J, with 16 bases between. The germline gives CDR1 SEHNR, CDR2 FQNEAQ (reference sequence). The chain's CDR3 is CASSFFRGSGEQYF. For the CDR3, the DNA is TGTGCCAGCAGCTTCTTCAGGGGCTCGGGTGAGCAGTACTTC.

A few counts support this clone. The chain employs TRBV5-5 and TRBJ2-7; D call uncertain. Per germline, CDR1 SGHKS and CDR2 YYEKEE (reference sequence). V lost 1 base, J lost 4 bases, and 3 bases lay in between. This CDR3 comprises 11 residues. DNA of the CDR3: TGTGCCAGCAGCTTGCAATACGAGCAGTACTTC. Its translation: CASSLQYEQYF.

This clone was recorded only once. The chain has TRBV19 and TRBJ1-3; D call uncertain. Per the germline V gene, CDR1 is LNHDA and CDR2 is SQIVND (reference sequence). The CDR3 length is 14 residues. Trimming took off 5 bases at V and 4 bases at J, with 12 bases between the two ends. The CDR3 DNA reads TGTGCCAGTAGTTCGACTCAGTACGGAAACACCATATATTTT. Translating it yields CASSSTQYGNTIYF.

The chain uses TRBV6-1 and TRBJ2-3; the D gene is possibly TRBD2 (5 bases). V was shortened by 7 bases and J by 5 bases, with 7 bases between the two germline ends. This CDR3 has 11 residues. In germline, CDR1 is MNHNS, CDR2 SASEGT. Here the CDR3 reads CASTGLDTQYF. The CDR3 DNA is TGTGCCAGCACGGGGTTAGATACGCAGTATTTT.

This clone was recorded only once. The chain joins TRBV11-3 to TRBJ1-1; 10 bases agree with TRBD1. The CDR3 has 14 residues. The germline V gene has CDR1 SGHNT and CDR2 YENEEA. V was clipped by 8 bases and J by 6 bases; unmatched bases: 9. In nucleotides, the CDR3 is TGTGCCAGCTCACCGGGACAGGGGATCGCTGAAGCTTTCTTT. Translating gives CASSPGQGIAEAFF.

Regarding this clone: The limits of the CDR3 on the DNA are not certain, so only TCRdb's listed CDR3 is given. The rearrangement joins TRBV28 to TRBJ1-1. Germline V lookup: CDR1 MDHEN, CDR2 SYDVKM. The CDR3 spans 13 amino acids, including both terminal residues. CDR3 sequence reads: CASSFGEGTEAFF.

V gene TRBV5-1 combines with J gene TRBJ2-7; TRBD1 is a possible D gene (6 bases). CDR1 and CDR2 from the germline V gene are SGHRS and YFSETQ. CDR3 size: 15 residues. With 4 bases removed from V and 6 bases from J, the gap between germline ends came to 20 bases. The CDR3, as DNA: TGCGCCAGCAGCAATACAGGGCCGAGGGATGGCGAGCAGTACTTC. The encoded protein is CASSNTGPRDGEQYF.

This clone was counted a single time. CDR3 protein: CSVAGAYYEQYF. DNA for the CDR3: TGCAGCGTGGCGGGGGCCTACTACGAGCAGTACTTC. The V and J genes are TRBV29-1 and TRBJ2-7; maybe TRBD2 (7 bases). The CDR3 spans 12 residues. V was clipped by 6 bases and J by 3 bases, with 12 bases between them. Germline lookup yields CDR1 SQVTM and CDR2 ANQGSEA.

The chain employs TRBV4-1 and TRBJ1-1; 9 bases match TRBD1. Germline V gene data show CDR1 as MGHRA and CDR2 as YSYEKL. V trimming: 5 bases; J trimming: 4 bases; junction bases outside the gene matches: 2. This CDR3 has 13 residues. This CDR3 is CASSSGQGTEAFF. CDR3 in DNA: TGCGCCAGCAGCTCGGGACAGGGCACTGAAGCTTTCTTT.

This clone has a handful of counts. This rearrangement joins TRBV6-5 to TRBJ2-1; 8 positions agree with TRBD2. V shed 9 bases and J 2 bases; nucleotides not matched to a gene: 6. The germline V gene encodes CDR1 MNHEY and CDR2 SVGAGI. The CDR3 contains 14 residues. CDR3: CASSGTRAYNEQFF. The CDR3 DNA reads TGTGCCAGTTCCGGGACTAGGGCCTACAATGAGCAGTTCTTC.

This clone has a single count. This chain joins TRBV5-4 and TRBJ1-2; the D is unclear. Germline values: CDR1 SGHNT, CDR2 YYREEE (reference sequence). V lost 5 bases, J lost 4 bases, and 6 bases lay in between. The CDR3 is 11 residues long. The CDR3 DNA is TGTGCCAGCAGGGGAGGCTATGGCTACACCTTC. Encoded protein: CASRGGYGYTF. The full variable domain, rest sourced from reference TRBV5-4 and TRBJ1-2, is ETGVTQSPTHLIKTRGQQVTLRCSSQSGHNTVSWYQQALGQGPQFIFQYYREEENGRGNFPPRFSGLQFPNYSSELNVNALELDDSALYLCASRGGYGYTFGSGTRLTVV.

About this clone: One end of the junction is discordant with germline, which a read error may explain. For the CDR3, the DNA is TGTGCCAGCAGCTTATACACCGAACCCCGACAAGCCTTC. Encoded protein: CASSLYTEPRQAF. The chain is built from TRBV11-1 and TRBJ1-2; D ambiguous. The CDR3 length is 13 residues. Germline CDR1 is SGHAT and CDR2 is FQDESV (reference sequence).

This clone was found a few times. This sequence joins TRBV6-5 and TRBJ2-7; TRBD1 matches 7 bases. V shed 6 bases and J 4 bases; nucleotides not matched to a gene: 12. From germline, CDR1 is MNHEY and CDR2 SVGAGI. The CDR3 sequence is 15 residues long. This chain's CDR3 is CASSTHGTVRYEQYF. The DNA for the CDR3 is TGTGCCAGCAGCACCCACGGGACAGTTCGTTACGAGCAGTACTTC.

The chain combines TRBV11-3 with TRBJ2-1; TRBD1 aligns across 7 bases. CDR1 and CDR2 (germline): SGHNT, YENEEA. CDR3 size: 15 residues. V was clipped by 5 bases and J by 4 bases; unmatched bases: 8. CDR3 bases: TGTGCCAGCAGCCCCCCCAGGGGGTCATACAATGAGCAGTTCTTC. This encodes CASSPPRGSYNEQFF.

A single count supports this clone. This rearrangement joins TRBV6-5 to TRBJ1-2; 10 bases are shared with TRBD1. CDR1 is MNHEY and CDR2 is SVGAGI in the germline V gene. V was clipped by 4 bases and J by 6 bases; unmatched bases: 5. This CDR3 region has 14 residues. DNA of the CDR3: TGTGCCAGCAGTTCGGGACAGGGGTATAATGGCTACACCTTC. Its translation is CASSSGQGYNGYTF.

This CDR3 is CASSADSRVGYEQYF. CDR3 nucleotides: TGTGCCAGCAGCGCTGACTCCAGGGTCGGCTACGAGCAGTACTTC. The chain is built from TRBV9 and TRBJ2-7, with D perhaps matching TRBD1 (5 bases). This CDR3 is 15 amino acids long. V was pared by 3 bases and J by 3 bases, with 16 bases between. Germline loops: CDR1 SGDLS, CDR2 YYNGEE.

The V gene is TRBV19, the J gene TRBJ2-7, with 9 bases aligning to TRBD1. V gave up 5 bases and J gave up 0 bases; unmatched junction bases: 5. Germline CDR1 LNHDA, CDR2 SQIVND (reference sequence). The CDR3 sequence is 15 residues long. This CDR3 is CASSPGTGPSYEQYF. The CDR3 nucleotides are TGTGCCAGTAGTCCCGGGACAGGGCCCTCCTACGAGCAGTACTTC.

In this sample, this clone turned up a few times. The chain employs TRBV5-1 and TRBJ1-1; possibly TRBD1 for D (6 bases). The CDR3 runs to 16 residues. Germline-derived CDR1 and CDR2 are SGHRS and YFSETQ. V lost 0 bases and J 1 base, leaving 13 bases between the germline ends. For the CDR3, the DNA is TGCGCCAGCAGCTTGGACCTGGGGGCAGAGAACACTGAAGCTTTCTTT. Its translation is CASSLDLGAENTEAFF.

The J gene is TRBJ1-1, the V gene TRBV11-3, with a weak D call TRBD1 (5 bases). Germline CDR1 and CDR2: SGHNT and YENEEA. The CDR3 is 13 amino acids. Trimming stripped 4 bases from V and 5 bases from J, with 11 bases between. CDR3 sequence reads: CASSSSRGTEAFF. The CDR3 nucleotides are TGTGCCAGCAGCTCATCTAGGGGTACTGAAGCTTTCTTT.

This chain links TRBV4-1 with TRBJ1-1; D uncertain. This CDR3 is built from 16 residues. V lost 0 bases to trimming and J lost 4 bases, with 15 bases between them. CDR1 is MGHRA and CDR2 is YSYEKL in the germline V gene. CDR3 residues: CASSQDRGLEGTEAFF. The CDR3 nucleotides read TGCGCCAGCAGCCAAGATCGAGGGCTGGAGGGCACTGAAGCTTTCTTT.

This clone has just a few counts. The rearrangement uses TRBV19 and TRBJ2-6; 9 bases line up with TRBD1. Looked up from germline, CDR1 is LNHDA and CDR2 is SQIVND (reference sequence). Unmatched junction bases numbered 4, after V lost 5 bases and J lost 2 bases. CDR3 size: 16 residues. The CDR3 loop is CASSVQGAAGANVLTF. CDR3 DNA: TGTGCCAGTAGTGTACAGGGGGCTGCTGGGGCCAACGTCCTGACTTTC.

V gene TRBV11-3 combines with J gene TRBJ1-1; no clear D. Per the germline V gene, CDR1 is SGHNT and CDR2 is YENEEA. The CDR3 is 13 residues long. Trimming removed 3 bases from V and 1 base from J, with 6 bases in between. The CDR3 coding sequence is TGTGCCAGCAGCTTGCTACCGAACACTGAAGCTTTCTTT. The encoded protein is CASSLLPNTEAFF.